The rows below give T cell receptor beta chains drawn from one sample of a study of blood T cell repertoires in COVID-19. Assay: immunoSEQ multiplex PCR; the TCRdb copy retains only in-frame clones and omits some. The table includes about 230,000 clones, around four fifths detected once. Sequenced sample: peripheral blood. The origin of the receptors is a woman in her 70s with active or convalescent COVID-19. Both conserved end residues are part of each CDR3. Fields, in order: J gene, D gene, clone size, V gene, CDR3 DNA, CDR3 protein. D genes are given only for firm matches. A row's size may be missing; if present it is once, few, many or a size class.

J: TRBJ1-1; D: NA; size: NA; V: TRBV18; DNA: TGTGCCAGCTCACCGGAAGGGGCGCGCACTGAAGCTTTCTTT; CDR3: CASSPEGARTEAFF
J: TRBJ1-1; D: NA; size: NA; V: TRBV5-1; DNA: TGCGCCAGCAGCATAAGGGAGGACACTGAAGCTTTCTTT; CDR3: CASSIREDTEAFF
J: TRBJ1-4; D: NA; size: NA; V: TRBV19; DNA: TGTGCCAGTAGTATCGTGGGACAAGCAACTAATGAAAAACTGTTTTTT; CDR3: CASSIVGQATNEKLFF
J: TRBJ2-6; D: TRBD1; size: NA; V: TRBV28; DNA: TGTGCCACCCTCGCAAGCCCGGGACAGCACTCTGGGGCCAACGTCCTGACTTTC; CDR3: CATLASPGQHSGANVLTF
J: TRBJ2-3; D: NA; size: NA; V: TRBV5-8; DNA: TGTGCCAGCAGCTTGGCCGGTCATGCGCAGTATTTT; CDR3: CASSLAGHAQYF
J: TRBJ1-2; D: TRBD1; size: once; V: TRBV28; DNA: TGTGCCAGCAGTGAGGGACAGTGGGGAGGCTACACCTTC; CDR3: CASSEGQWGGYTF
J: TRBJ2-7; D: NA; size: NA; V: TRBV7-2; DNA: TGTGCCAGCAGCTTAGTGGTTCAGGGGTCGGGCGAGCAGTACTTC; CDR3: CASSLVVQGSGEQYF
J: TRBJ2-1; D: NA; size: NA; V: TRBV5-4; DNA: TGTGCCAGCAGCTTGGGGGGCGGACAGAAACCCTACAATGAGCAGTTCTTC; CDR3: CASSLGGGQKPYNEQFF
J: TRBJ2-1; D: NA; size: NA; V: TRBV18; DNA: TGTGCCAGCTCACTCACCGAGCGGTACGAGCAGTTCTTC; CDR3: CASSLTERYEQFF
J: TRBJ1-5; D: NA; size: few; V: TRBV30; DNA: TGTGCCTGGAGTTCTAAGGGGAATCAGCCCCAGCATTTT; CDR3: CAWSSKGNQPQHF
J: TRBJ1-2; D: NA; size: NA; V: TRBV7-3; DNA: TGTGCCAGCAGCCACACGGACAGCGGCTATGGCTACACCTTC; CDR3: CASSHTDSGYGYTF
J: TRBJ1-5; D: TRBD1; size: NA; V: TRBV3-1/TRBV3-2; DNA: TGTGCCAGCAGCCAAGTGAGGGACAGCTATCAGCCCCAGCATTTT; CDR3: CASSQVRDSYQPQHF
J: TRBJ1-4; D: NA; size: NA; V: TRBV30; DNA: TGTGCCCTAGACAGTAATGAAAAACTGTTTTTT; CDR3: CALDSNEKLFF
J: TRBJ2-3; D: NA; size: NA; V: TRBV2; DNA: TGTGCCAGCAGTGCCCAGGGTGAGCAGGCAGATACGCAGTATTTT; CDR3: CASSAQGEQADTQYF
J: TRBJ2-7; D: NA; size: once; V: TRBV28; DNA: TGTGCCAGCAGTTTACGGCAGGGGATAGACGAGCAGTACTTC; CDR3: CASSLRQGIDEQYF
J: TRBJ2-2; D: TRBD1; size: once; V: TRBV7-9; DNA: TGTGCCAGCAGAGAGACAGGGGACGGGGAGCTGTTTTTT; CDR3: CASRETGDGELFF
J: TRBJ1-4; D: TRBD1; size: few; V: TRBV3-1/TRBV3-2; DNA: TGTGCCAGCAGCAACAGGGGAGCTAATGAAAAACTGTTTTTT; CDR3: CASSNRGANEKLFF
J: TRBJ2-3; D: TRBD1; size: NA; V: TRBV7-3; DNA: TGTGCCAGCAGCCGAGGACAGGGGGCAGCAGATACGCAGTATTTT; CDR3: CASSRGQGAADTQYF
J: TRBJ2-1; D: TRBD2; size: NA; V: TRBV7-9; DNA: TGTGCCAGCAGCGTAGGGACTAGCGGGAGCAATGAGCAGTTCTTC; CDR3: CASSVGTSGSNEQFF
J: TRBJ2-7; D: NA; size: NA; V: TRBV9; DNA: TGTGCCAGCACCCCAAGGCCGGGGTGGGAGCAGTACTTC; CDR3: CASTPRPGWEQYF
J: TRBJ2-7; D: TRBD2; size: NA; V: TRBV10-3; DNA: TGTGCCATCAGTTCCGGACTAGCGGGGGCTTCCTACGAGCAGTACTTC; CDR3: CAISSGLAGASYEQYF
J: TRBJ2-5; D: TRBD2; size: once; V: TRBV3-1/TRBV3-2; DNA: TGTGCCAGCAGCCAGCACCCGGGACTAGCAGCTGAGACCCAGTACTTC; CDR3: CASSQHPGLAAETQYF
J: TRBJ2-3; D: TRBD2; size: NA; V: TRBV9; DNA: TGTGCCAGCAGCCCTAGCGGGGGTGCCACAGATACGCAGTATTTT; CDR3: CASSPSGGATDTQYF
J: TRBJ1-1; D: NA; size: NA; V: TRBV2; DNA: TGTGCCAGCTTTATAGAAGCGTTTTCTGAAGCTTTCTTT; CDR3: CASFIEAFSEAFF
J: TRBJ2-1; D: TRBD1; size: NA; V: TRBV11-3; DNA: TGTGCCAGCAGCCTGGACAGGGATGATGAGCAGTTCTTC; CDR3: CASSLDRDDEQFF
J: TRBJ2-1; D: NA; size: NA; V: TRBV11-3; DNA: TGTGCCAGCGGAACCGGGTCCTACAATGAGCAGTTCTTC; CDR3: CASGTGSYNEQFF
J: TRBJ1-1; D: NA; size: NA; V: TRBV19; DNA: TGTGCCAGTAGTATTCTTCTGGTGGCAGCGGGGGAAGCTTTCTTT; CDR3: CASSILLVAAGEAFF
J: TRBJ2-5; D: TRBD1; size: once; V: TRBV12-5; DNA: TGTGCTAGTGGTCCGGACAGGGGGGGGACCCAGTACTTC; CDR3: CASGPDRGGTQYF
J: TRBJ2-1; D: TRBD1; size: NA; V: TRBV5-1; DNA: TGCGCCAGCAGCTTGGCTGGACAGGGGAGCCTCTTC; CDR3: CASSLAGQGSLF
J: TRBJ2-5; D: TRBD2; size: once; V: TRBV4-1; DNA: TGCGCCAGCAGCGAGCTTTGGCGGGGGGGTGAGACCCAGTACTTC; CDR3: CASSELWRGGETQYF
J: TRBJ2-1; D: TRBD2; size: NA; V: TRBV28; DNA: TGTGCCAGCGGACTAGCACGTGAGCAGTTCTTC; CDR3: CASGLAREQFF
J: TRBJ1-5; D: TRBD1; size: NA; V: TRBV19; DNA: TGTGCCAGTACGGGACAGGTTACCAATCAGCCCCAGCATTTT; CDR3: CASTGQVTNQPQHF